This T cell receptor (beta chain) was sequenced for a study of blood T cell repertoires in COVID-19. The CDR3 runs to 17 residues. The germline gives CDR1 LNHDA, CDR2 SQIVND (reference sequence). After removal of 1 base from V and 7 bases from J, the junction contained 9 bases not matched to a gene. Generated by immunoSEQ multiplex PCR, the TCRdb table keeps only in-frame clones and is missing some. The table lists a few hundred thousand clones, roughly 85% of them singletons. Participants spanned ages about 18 to 100 years and resided in 20 to 30 US areas. The sequence was collected from a woman aged 35 to 49 with acute COVID-19. Sequencing input: PBMCs or T cells enriched from blood (not recorded which). The chain employs TRBV19 and TRBJ2-2, with 10 bases that match TRBD2. DNA for the CDR3: TGTGCCAGTAGTATAGGAGTTAGCGGGAGGTTCGGCGGGGAGCTGTTTTTT. Encoded protein: CASSIGVSGRFGGELFF. Using reference TRBV19 and TRBJ2-2 for the parts outside the CDR3, the full variable domain is DGGITQSPKYLFRKEGQNVTLSCEQNLNHDAMYWYRQDPGQGLRLIYYSQIVNDFQKGDIAEGYSVSREKKESFPLTVTSAQKNPTAFYLCASSIGVSGRFGGELFFGEGSRLTVL.